Below, one T cell receptor (beta chain) is given with its context. Its cognate antigen is unknown. This sample is part of a study of T cells after yellow fever vaccination. The study's findings and limits: After the booster, 96% of CD4 and about nine tenths of CD8 primary-response clones were re-detected. A weaker secondary response peaked on day 5, the primary on day 15.

Germline assignment: CDR1 SEHNR and CDR2 FQNEAQ (reference sequence). The CDR3 contains 12 residues. V dropped 1 base and J dropped 9 bases, with 9 bases sitting between them. Generation of TCR cDNA used 5'RACE template switching (which added a universal primer site and UMIs). TCRdb reprocessed the 5' RACE reads via MiXCR and lists one record per CDR3 protein. The sample lists approximately 120,000 distinct CDR3 sequences, roughly 15% occurring once. The clonotype was recovered from a man aged 18-30 years who received the YFV17D yellow fever vaccine. This sequence joins TRBV7-9 and TRBJ1-1; no reliable D call. The sample was CD8+ T cells sorted from PBMCs, taken 5 days after the yellow fever booster vaccination. CDR3 in amino acids: CASSLDGEKAFF. Here the CDR3 DNA reads TGTGCCAGCAGCTTAGATGGGGAGAAAGCTTTCTTT.